The text below deals with one T cell receptor (beta chain). Its antigen is as yet unknown. Amplified TCR beta CDR3 regions came from RNA transcripts. HTBI primers were employed in a first-round RT-PCR of the TCR CDR3. MiXCR was run by TCRdb on the multiplex PCR reads, yielding one entry per CDR3 protein. The table records about 640,000 distinct CDR3 sequences, under 25% of them present only once. The data belong to a study of T cells in Graves' hyperthyroidism and ophthalmopathy. Looking at the study overall: At the time of initial diagnosis and before any treatment, peripheral blood was collected. Overall study results and limits: Within blood appeared most thyroid clonotypes that had expanded above 0.001.

Diagnostic assessment was based on clinical symptoms, serum thyroxine and TRAb, thyroid ultrasound and orbital computed tomography. V lost 2 bases to trimming and J lost 8 bases; unmatched junction nucleotides: 8. CDR3 size: 16 residues. Germline assignment: CDR1 MGHRA and CDR2 YSYEKL. The J gene is TRBJ2-1, the V gene TRBV4-1, with 11 bases identical to TRBD2. The clonotype was recovered from a man younger than 45 with Graves' ophthalmopathy. Sequenced: blood. CDR3 in amino acids: CASSQPTSGRGYEQFF. As DNA, the CDR3 is TGCGCCAGCAGCCAACCAACTAGCGGGAGAGGCTATGAGCAGTTCTTC.